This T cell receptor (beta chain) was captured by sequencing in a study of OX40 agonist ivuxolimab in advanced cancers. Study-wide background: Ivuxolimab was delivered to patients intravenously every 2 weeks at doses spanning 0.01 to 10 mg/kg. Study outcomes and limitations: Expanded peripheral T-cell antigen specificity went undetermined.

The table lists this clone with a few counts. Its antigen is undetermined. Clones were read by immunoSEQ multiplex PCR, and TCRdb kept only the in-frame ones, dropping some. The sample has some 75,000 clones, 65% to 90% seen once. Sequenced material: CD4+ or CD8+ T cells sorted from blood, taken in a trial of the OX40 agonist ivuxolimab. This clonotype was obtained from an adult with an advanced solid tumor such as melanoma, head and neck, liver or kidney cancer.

This chain's CDR3 is CASSLVRSSTANYGYTF. Written as DNA, the CDR3 is TGTGCCAGCAGCTTAGTGCGAAGTAGTACAGCCAACTATGGCTACACCTTC. The rearrangement joins TRBV11-2 to TRBJ1-2; D is unresolved. This CDR3 is built from 17 residues. The V and J ends lost 1 base and 2 bases respectively, with 17 bases between them. Germline values: CDR1 SGHAT, CDR2 FQNNGV. Combining the CDR3 with reference TRBV11-2 and TRBJ1-2 gives the whole variable domain EAGVAQSPRYKIIEKRQSVAFWCNPISGHATLYWYQQILGQGPKLLIQFQNNGVVDDSQLPKDRFSAERLKGVDSTLKIQPAKLEDSAVYLCASSLVRSSTANYGYTFGSGTRLTVV.